These T cell receptor beta chains were read from a single sample in a study of blood T cell repertoires in COVID-19. The repertoire was sequenced with immunoSEQ multiplex PCR; TCRdb's copy has only in-frame clones and lacks some. The table includes fewer than 130,000 clones, roughly 84% detected once. The sequenced material came from peripheral blood. These TCRs come from a human donor in a cohort sampled during active COVID-19. CDR3s include the opening cysteine and the closing phenylalanine or tryptophan. The order of the fields is D gene, J gene, CDR3 length, V gene, clone size, CDR3 protein, CDR3 DNA. The D gene is left open where the match is weak. The size field is filled for only some rows; it gives once, few, many or a size class.

d_gene: TRBD1; j_gene: TRBJ2-5; len: 12; v_gene: TRBV2; abundance: .; CDR3aa: CASRDRGETQYF; CDR3nt: TGTGCCAGCAGGGACAGGGGAGAGACCCAGTACTTC
d_gene: TRBD1; j_gene: TRBJ2-5; len: 17; v_gene: TRBV24-1; abundance: .; CDR3aa: CATSDLGTGVGQETQYF; CDR3nt: TGTGCCACCAGTGATTTGGGGACAGGGGTAGGGCAAGAGACCCAGTACTTC
d_gene: TRBD2; j_gene: TRBJ2-3; len: 19; v_gene: TRBV11-2; abundance: .; CDR3aa: CASSLLRASGTSSTDTQYF; CDR3nt: TGTGCCAGCAGCTTATTAAGGGCTAGCGGGACCTCTAGCACAGATACGCAGTATTTT
d_gene: .; j_gene: TRBJ1-6; len: 17; v_gene: TRBV30; abundance: few; CDR3aa: CAWIGRGRDIDNSPLHF; CDR3nt: TGTGCCTGGATAGGCCGGGGGAGGGACATTGATAATTCACCCCTCCACTTT
d_gene: .; j_gene: TRBJ2-5; len: 15; v_gene: TRBV18; abundance: .; CDR3aa: CASSPPVPVRETQYF; CDR3nt: TGTGCCAGCTCACCACCGGTTCCAGTGAGGGAGACCCAGTACTTC
d_gene: .; j_gene: TRBJ2-7; len: 18; v_gene: TRBV14; abundance: .; CDR3aa: CASSQGIAPPGTPYEQYF; CDR3nt: TGTGCCAGCAGCCAAGGAATCGCCCCTCCTGGGACACCCTACGAGCAGTACTTC
d_gene: TRBD1; j_gene: TRBJ1-3; len: 20; v_gene: TRBV19; abundance: .; CDR3aa: CASKGVAGTGAMSSGNTIYF; CDR3nt: TGTGCCAGTAAAGGGGTAGCCGGGACAGGGGCCATGAGCTCTGGAAACACCATATATTTT
d_gene: TRBD2; j_gene: TRBJ2-3; len: 15; v_gene: TRBV7-9; abundance: .; CDR3aa: CASSLSGGSTDTQYF; CDR3nt: TGTGCCAGCAGCCTAAGCGGGGGAAGCACAGATACGCAGTATTTT
d_gene: .; j_gene: TRBJ1-2; len: 13; v_gene: TRBV10-3; abundance: .; CDR3aa: CAISETEIYGYTF; CDR3nt: TGTGCCATCAGTGAGACAGAAATCTATGGCTACACCTTC
d_gene: TRBD2; j_gene: TRBJ2-7; len: 15; v_gene: TRBV3-1/TRBV3-2; abundance: .; CDR3aa: CASSLAGDLSYEQYF; CDR3nt: TGTGCCAGCAGCTTAGCGGGGGACCTATCCTACGAGCAGTACTTC
d_gene: .; j_gene: TRBJ2-7; len: 14; v_gene: TRBV5-1; abundance: .; CDR3aa: CASSLEQVNYEQYF; CDR3nt: TGCGCCAGCAGCTTGGAACAGGTGAACTACGAGCAGTACTTC
d_gene: TRBD1; j_gene: TRBJ2-1; len: 16; v_gene: TRBV2; abundance: few; CDR3aa: CASRGRTGNSYNEQFF; CDR3nt: TGTGCCAGCAGGGGGAGGACAGGGAATTCCTACAATGAGCAGTTCTTC
d_gene: .; j_gene: TRBJ1-1; len: 13; v_gene: TRBV28; abundance: .; CDR3aa: CASSLAGRSEAFF; CDR3nt: TGTGCCAGCAGTTTGGCAGGGAGGTCTGAAGCTTTCTTT
d_gene: TRBD2; j_gene: TRBJ2-1; len: 17; v_gene: TRBV4-1; abundance: .; CDR3aa: CASSQAQGLVFPNEQFF; CDR3nt: TGCGCCAGCAGCCAAGCCCAGGGACTAGTTTTCCCCAATGAGCAGTTCTTC
d_gene: TRBD2; j_gene: TRBJ2-5; len: 17; v_gene: TRBV4-1; abundance: .; CDR3aa: CASSQALTSGGQETQYF; CDR3nt: TGCGCCAGCAGCCAAGCTTTGACTAGCGGGGGCCAGGAGACCCAGTACTTC
d_gene: TRBD2; j_gene: TRBJ2-2; len: 16; v_gene: TRBV15; abundance: .; CDR3aa: CATRQLAGGNTGELFF; CDR3nt: TGTGCCACCAGACAACTAGCGGGGGGGAACACCGGGGAGCTGTTTTTT
d_gene: .; j_gene: TRBJ1-6; len: 17; v_gene: TRBV4-2; abundance: once; CDR3aa: CASSQERGPGNGSPLHF; CDR3nt: TGTGCCAGCAGCCAAGAGAGAGGGCCCGGGAATGGGTCACCCCTCCACTTT
d_gene: TRBD2; j_gene: TRBJ2-2; len: 18; v_gene: TRBV10-3; abundance: .; CDR3aa: CAISDFASGGANTGELFF; CDR3nt: TGTGCCATCAGTGATTTCGCTAGCGGGGGGGCGAACACCGGGGAGCTGTTTTTT
d_gene: TRBD2; j_gene: TRBJ2-1; len: 15; v_gene: TRBV19; abundance: .; CDR3aa: CASSLAGGMGNEQFF; CDR3nt: TGTGCCAGTAGCCTAGCGGGGGGGATGGGCAATGAGCAGTTCTTC
d_gene: TRBD2; j_gene: TRBJ2-3; len: 17; v_gene: TRBV7-2; abundance: .; CDR3aa: CASSPLAGGLLTDTQYF; CDR3nt: TGTGCCAGCAGCCCCCTAGCGGGGGGGTTACTCACAGATACGCAGTATTTT
d_gene: TRBD1; j_gene: TRBJ1-6; len: 14; v_gene: TRBV7-9; abundance: .; CDR3aa: CASSLEGGGSPLHF; CDR3nt: TGTGCCAGCAGCTTAGAAGGGGGCGGTTCACCCCTCCACTTT
d_gene: .; j_gene: TRBJ2-7; len: 14; v_gene: TRBV27; abundance: .; CDR3aa: CASSLSDYSYEQYF; CDR3nt: TGTGCCAGCAGTTTATCTGACTATTCTTACGAGCAGTACTTC
d_gene: .; j_gene: TRBJ1-1; len: 14; v_gene: TRBV15; abundance: .; CDR3aa: CATMLGADSTEAFF; CDR3nt: TGTGCCACAATGCTGGGGGCGGACAGCACTGAAGCTTTCTTT
d_gene: TRBD1; j_gene: TRBJ1-6; len: 15; v_gene: TRBV3-1/TRBV3-2; abundance: .; CDR3aa: CASSQQGAHNSPLHF; CDR3nt: TGTGCCAGCAGCCAGCAGGGGGCCCATAATTCACCCCTCCACTTT
d_gene: .; j_gene: TRBJ1-3; len: 12; v_gene: TRBV7-8; abundance: .; CDR3aa: CASSLERGTIYF; CDR3nt: TGTGCCAGCAGCTTAGAACGGGGGACCATATATTTT
d_gene: TRBD1; j_gene: TRBJ2-7; len: 12; v_gene: TRBV6-2/TRBV6-3; abundance: .; CDR3aa: CASSKLPGQGNF; CDR3nt: TGTGCCAGCAGTAAACTTCCGGGACAGGGGAACTTC
d_gene: .; j_gene: TRBJ1-5; len: 14; v_gene: TRBV4-1; abundance: .; CDR3aa: CASSQEAFRQPQHF; CDR3nt: TGCGCCAGCAGCCAAGAAGCGTTCCGCCAGCCCCAGCATTTT
d_gene: .; j_gene: TRBJ2-6; len: 14; v_gene: TRBV2; abundance: .; CDR3aa: CASSGDTGANVLTF; CDR3nt: TGTGCCAGCAGTGGTGACACTGGGGCCAACGTCCTGACTTTC
d_gene: .; j_gene: TRBJ2-5; len: 12; v_gene: TRBV12-3/TRBV12-4; abundance: .; CDR3aa: CASGAGGETQYF; CDR3nt: TGTGCCAGCGGGGCAGGTGGCGAGACCCAGTACTTC
d_gene: .; j_gene: TRBJ1-1; len: 14; v_gene: TRBV2; abundance: .; CDR3aa: CASSPSTGYTEAFF; CDR3nt: TGTGCCAGCAGTCCGTCTACAGGGTACACTGAAGCTTTCTTT
d_gene: TRBD1; j_gene: TRBJ2-7; len: 16; v_gene: TRBV28; abundance: .; CDR3aa: CASSSTGTGGPYEQYF; CDR3nt: TGTGCCAGCAGTTCGACCGGGACAGGGGGCCCCTACGAGCAGTACTTC
d_gene: .; j_gene: TRBJ2-5; len: 14; v_gene: TRBV2; abundance: .; CDR3aa: CASSDSGIQETQYF; CDR3nt: TGTGCCAGCAGTGACTCGGGGATCCAAGAGACCCAGTACTTC
d_gene: .; j_gene: TRBJ1-5; len: 13; v_gene: TRBV7-2; abundance: .; CDR3aa: CASSQTGSQPQHF; CDR3nt: TGTGCCAGCAGCCAAACAGGGTCCCAGCCCCAGCATTTT
d_gene: TRBD2; j_gene: TRBJ2-7; len: 13; v_gene: TRBV10-3; abundance: .; CDR3aa: CAISGEGGGEQYF; CDR3nt: TGTGCCATCAGTGGGGAGGGTGGGGGCGAGCAGTACTTC
d_gene: .; j_gene: TRBJ2-7; len: 13; v_gene: TRBV2; abundance: .; CDR3aa: CASRGDGTYEQYF; CDR3nt: TGTGCCAGCAGAGGCGACGGGACCTACGAGCAGTACTTC
d_gene: TRBD2; j_gene: TRBJ2-3; len: 18; v_gene: TRBV11-2; abundance: .; CDR3aa: CASSSDLSGGAFLDTQYF; CDR3nt: TGTGCCAGCAGCTCAGACCTTAGCGGGGGGGCCTTTTTAGATACGCAGTATTTT
d_gene: TRBD1; j_gene: TRBJ1-2; len: 14; v_gene: TRBV16; abundance: .; CDR3aa: CASSQSTGGYGYTF; CDR3nt: TGTGCCAGCAGCCAATCTACAGGGGGCTATGGCTACACCTTC
d_gene: .; j_gene: TRBJ1-2; len: 13; v_gene: TRBV2; abundance: .; CDR3aa: CASSADRTYGYTF; CDR3nt: TGTGCCAGCAGTGCTGACAGGACCTACGGCTACACCTTC
d_gene: TRBD1; j_gene: TRBJ2-1; len: 18; v_gene: TRBV28; abundance: .; CDR3aa: CASQLWGQLRGSYNEQFF; CDR3nt: TGTGCCAGCCAATTATGGGGACAGTTAAGAGGCTCCTACAATGAGCAGTTCTTC
d_gene: .; j_gene: TRBJ1-3; len: 13; v_gene: TRBV3-1/TRBV3-2; abundance: .; CDR3aa: CASSQVGQRAIYF; CDR3nt: TGTGCCAGCAGCCAAGTGGGGCAACGCGCCATATATTTT
d_gene: TRBD1; j_gene: TRBJ1-2; len: 17; v_gene: TRBV9; abundance: .; CDR3aa: CASSVGVSPGTGGGYTF; CDR3nt: TGTGCCAGCAGCGTAGGAGTTTCGCCCGGGACAGGGGGAGGCTACACCTTC
d_gene: .; j_gene: TRBJ1-2; len: 14; v_gene: TRBV5-1; abundance: .; CDR3aa: CASRLPQGDSGYTF; CDR3nt: TGCGCCAGCAGGCTCCCCCAGGGTGATTCTGGCTACACCTTC
d_gene: .; j_gene: TRBJ2-3; len: 16; v_gene: TRBV27; abundance: once; CDR3aa: CASSLWAATQGHTQYF; CDR3nt: TGTGCCAGCAGTTTATGGGCGGCCACGCAGGGGCATACGCAGTATTTT
d_gene: .; j_gene: TRBJ1-5; len: 15; v_gene: TRBV30; abundance: .; CDR3aa: CAWSVSGSLVQPQHF; CDR3nt: TGTGCCTGGAGTGTGTCGGGGTCGTTGGTGCAGCCCCAGCATTTT
d_gene: .; j_gene: TRBJ2-2; len: 13; v_gene: TRBV5-1; abundance: .; CDR3aa: CASSHRETGELFF; CDR3nt: TGCGCCAGCAGCCACAGGGAGACCGGGGAGCTGTTTTTT